These 20 T cell receptor beta chains came from one sample sequenced in a study of cytomegalovirus exposure and HLA in healthy donors (TCRdb year 2017). The library relied on the immunoSEQ multiplex PCR assay. The multiplex PCR relied on a mix of 60 forward primers for TCR Vbeta segments and 13 reverse primers for TCR Jbeta segments. TCRdb's version of the immuneACCESS table is confined to in-frame rearrangements and falls short of the full clone set. An unresolved V gene accounts for under half of the shortfall where checked; the remainder is of unknown origin. The sample profile shows tens of thousands of clones; approximately 70% of them were found once. Less than 15% of the sample is in the top ten clones. The sample comprised PBMCs. These receptors all come from a woman aged 45-65 years in good health and CMV-seropositive.

V gene TRBV5-1 combines with J gene TRBJ1-1, with D maybe TRBD1 (5 bases). V lost 1 base, J lost 3 bases, and 10 bases lay in between. CDR1 and CDR2 (germline): SGHRS, YFSETQ. CDR3 length: 14 residues. This CDR3 is CASSLRGVDTEAFF. CDR3 DNA sequence: TGCGCCAGCAGCTTGCGGGGGGTGGACACTGAAGCTTTCTTT.

The chain has TRBV7-3 and TRBJ2-1, with 7 bases that match TRBD2. V trimming: 2 bases; J trimming: 3 bases; junction bases outside the gene matches: 4. The CDR3 has 15 amino acids. Germline values: CDR1 SGHTA, CDR2 FQGTGA. The CDR3 sequence: CASSLVLARYNEQFF. CDR3 bases: TGTGCCAGCAGCTTAGTACTAGCGCGCTACAATGAGCAGTTCTTC.

This clone was seen a single time. The chain has TRBV28 and TRBJ2-5; possible D gene TRBD1, 6 bases. The ends were cut back, 6 bases at V and 7 bases at J, with 21 bases in the middle. The germline V gene has CDR1 MDHEN and CDR2 SYDVKM. This CDR3 contains 15 residues. The CDR3 protein is CASRGGPAGAGTQYF. The CDR3 nucleotides read TGTGCCAGCAGGGGCGGCCCAGCAGGGGCGGGGACCCAGTACTTC. Based on the CDR3 plus reference TRBV28 and TRBJ2-5, the full variable domain is DVKVTQSSRYLVKRTGEKVFLECVQDMDHENMFWYRQDPGLGLRLIYFSYDVKMKEKGDIPEGYSVSREKKERFSLILESASTNQTSMYLCASRGGPAGAGTQYFGPGTRLLVL.

The chain combines TRBV19 with TRBJ1-5, with 9 positions matching TRBD1. From germline, CDR1 is LNHDA and CDR2 SQIVND (reference sequence). Trimming at V came to 4 bases and at J to 2 bases, leaving 6 bases not matched to a gene. The CDR3 has 16 amino acids. CDR3 in amino acids: CASSRLGQGGNQPQHF. The CDR3 coding sequence is TGTGCCAGTAGTAGACTGGGACAGGGAGGCAATCAGCCCCAGCATTTT.

The V call is TRBV7-2, the J call TRBJ2-2; D is uncertain. Trimming stripped 3 bases from V and 0 bases from J, with 5 bases between. This CDR3 has 14 amino acids. Germline CDR1 is SGHTA and CDR2 is FQGNSA. CDR3 residues: CASSFSANTGELFF. CDR3 in DNA: TGTGCCAGCAGCTTTTCAGCGAACACCGGGGAGCTGTTTTTT.

CDR3 region: CASSKDLQGRYGYTF. DNA for the CDR3: TGTGCCAGCAGCAAAGATCTGCAGGGAAGATATGGCTACACCTTC. This rearrangement joins TRBV21-1 to TRBJ1-2; TRBD1, the D gene given by the table, was not confirmed from the DNA. TRBV21-1 is reported as a pseudogene. The CDR3 spans 15 residues.

The chain uses TRBV7-8 and TRBJ2-5; D is unresolved. The CDR3 loop spans 15 amino acids. The ends were cut back, 5 bases at V and 0 bases at J, with 13 bases in the middle. The germline V gene encodes CDR1 SGHVS and CDR2 FQNEAQ. CDR3 protein: CASSPPSMYQETQYF. The CDR3 region has the DNA TGTGCCAGCAGCCCTCCCTCTATGTACCAAGAGACCCAGTACTTC.

V and J are TRBV30 and TRBJ2-7; tentative D call: TRBD2 (6 bases). The germline gives CDR1 GTSNPN, CDR2 SVGIG (reference sequence). V was clipped by 5 bases and J by 0 bases, with 17 bases between them. This CDR3 is 15 amino acids long. The CDR3 here is CAWEPNQRASYEQYF. The CDR3 DNA reads TGTGCCTGGGAACCCAATCAGCGGGCCTCCTACGAGCAGTACTTC.

V and J are TRBV9 and TRBJ2-7; D uncertain. The CDR3 extends over 15 amino acids. Germline V gene sequence: CDR1 SGDLS, CDR2 YYNGEE. V lost 2 bases and J 2 bases, leaving 14 bases between the germline ends. This CDR3 reads CASSVNPTTTYEQYF. The CDR3 nucleotides read TGTGCCAGCAGCGTCAACCCCACTACCACCTACGAGCAGTACTTC.

A few counts support this clone. This chain links TRBV7-8 with TRBJ1-1; 9 bases match TRBD1. Per germline, CDR1 SGHVS and CDR2 FQNEAQ. The trim removed 4 bases at V and 8 bases at J, leaving 11 bases unmatched. The CDR3 contains 15 residues. The CDR3 DNA reads as TGTGCCAGCAGCTCCTACAGGGGGCTCGAAGTAGAAGCTTTCTTT. It yields the protein CASSSYRGLEVEAFF.

The V gene is TRBV19, the J gene TRBJ2-1; 12 bases agree with TRBD2. The CDR3 loop spans 18 amino acids. Germline values: CDR1 LNHDA, CDR2 SQIVND (reference sequence). V lost 6 bases and J lost 7; bases outside the gene matches: 16. DNA for the CDR3: TGTGCCAGTAGCCGACTAGCGGGAGAAGTGGGAGCCGCGAATGAGCAGTTCTTC. It specifies CASSRLAGEVGAANEQFF.

The rearrangement joins TRBV5-1 to TRBJ2-5; 10 bases are a match to TRBD1. CDR1 and CDR2 (germline): SGHRS, YFSETQ. J lost 5 bases, V lost 4 bases, and 5 bases had no gene match. This CDR3 comprises 14 residues. CDR3 amino acids: CASSTGQGTETQYF. The CDR3 DNA reads as TGCGCCAGCAGCACGGGACAGGGGACCGAGACCCAGTACTTC.

Note on this clone: The junction shows a germline mismatch at one end, possibly a read error. This chain joins TRBV7-9 and TRBJ2-1, with a possible D match to TRBD1 (5 bases). CDR1 and CDR2 from the germline V gene are SEHNR and FQNEAQ (reference sequence). The CDR3 loop spans 16 amino acids. The CDR3 is CSSSTGPAQSYNEQFF. The DNA for the CDR3 is TGTTCCAGCAGTACAGGACCCGCCCAGTCCTACAATGAGCAGTTCTTC. The entire variable domain, with the rest obtained from reference TRBV7-9 and TRBJ2-1, is as follows: DTGVSQNPRHKITKRGQNVTFRCDPISEHNRLYWYRQTLGQGPEFLTYFQNEAQLEKSRLLSDRFSAERPKGSFSTLEIQRTEQGDSAMYLCSSSTGPAQSYNEQFFGPGTRLTVL.

The sample holds one count of this clone. The genes are TRBV4-1 and TRBJ2-7; D may be TRBD2 (6 bases). CDR3 size: 15 residues. V gave up 7 bases and J gave up 0 bases, with 16 bases separating them. Germline V gene data show CDR1 as MGHRA and CDR2 as YSYEKL. The CDR3 DNA reads TGCGCCAGCAACCTAGCGCACCTCTCCTCCTACGAGCAGTACTTC. It encodes CASNLAHLSSYEQYF.

The rearrangement joins TRBV5-6 to TRBJ2-7, with 11 bases fitting TRBD1. CDR3 size: 15 residues. Trimming removed 4 bases from V and 4 bases from J; junction bases left unmatched: 7. The V gene's germline CDR1 is SGHDT and CDR2 YYEEEE. The CDR3 DNA is TGTGCCAGCAGCCCTGGACAGGGGGCGGGATACGAGCAGTACTTC. This gives the protein CASSPGQGAGYEQYF.

This chain links TRBV19 with TRBJ2-5; possible D gene TRBD1, 5 bases. The V end was cut by 3 bases, the J end by 5 bases, with 19 bases between. The CDR3 contains 16 residues. In germline, CDR1 is LNHDA, CDR2 SQIVND (reference sequence). The CDR3: CASSISRTQMGETQYF. The CDR3 region has the DNA TGTGCCAGTAGTATCTCACGGACACAAATGGGGGAGACCCAGTACTTC.

The chain couples TRBV19 to TRBJ2-7; tentative D call: TRBD1 (6 bases). Germline V gives CDR1 LNHDA, CDR2 SQIVND (reference sequence). Trimming left V 10 bases short and J 0 bases short, with 19 bases between. CDR3 length: 15 residues. The CDR3 DNA sequence: TGTGCCACCCGGGACGCAGGGGCCACCTCCTACGAGCAGTACTTC. This encodes CATRDAGATSYEQYF.

The chain combines TRBV6-1 with TRBJ1-2; TRBD1 agrees at 7 bases. The germline V gene has CDR1 MNHNS and CDR2 SASEGT. The CDR3 extends over 15 amino acids. V dropped 6 bases and J dropped 2; count of bases not matched to a gene: 9. This CDR3 reads CASRLEKGANYGYTF. The CDR3 nucleotides are TGTGCCAGCAGATTAGAAAAGGGGGCCAACTATGGCTACACCTTC.

CDR3 region: CASAPELAGSYEQYF. The CDR3 DNA follows: TGTGCCAGTGCCCCCGAGCTAGCGGGGTCCTACGAGCAGTACTTC. The J gene is TRBJ2-7, the V gene TRBV19; 9 nucleotides agree with TRBD2. The ends lost 8 bases at V and 1 base at J; junction bases unmatched: 9. The CDR3 consists of 15 residues. Germline CDR1 and CDR2: LNHDA and SQIVND (reference sequence).

In its sample, this clone was seen once. The chain couples TRBV30 to TRBJ2-7, with a weak D call TRBD1 (6 bases). The ends were cut back, 2 bases at V and 4 bases at J, with 12 bases in the middle. The CDR3 loop spans 13 amino acids. From germline, CDR1 is GTSNPN and CDR2 SVGIG (reference sequence). For the CDR3, the DNA is TGTGCCTGGAGTTCACAGGGTCCTTACGAGCAGTACTTC. Translating gives CAWSSQGPYEQYF.